The entry below gives a single T cell receptor beta chain sequence along with its context. The antigen is undetermined. A much larger clone lies one base from this, so it may be a read error. The data derive from a study of blood T cells in healthy people across ages. Overall study: About one barcoded beta molecule per two T cells came from capture by template switching. Study observations and caveats: The study regarded diversity estimates from one million T cells as underestimates. Long-lived donors carried more naive CD4+ cells and greater diversity than aged donors.

A second PCR of roughly 7 to 11 cycles used a sample-barcoded 5' primer and a J-beta primer mix. A tag from a template-switch adaptor with 12 random nucleotides marked each cDNA molecule. TCRdb passed the 5' RACE reads through MiXCR, listing each CDR3 protein once. The sample lists some 640,000 distinct CDR3 sequences, 25% to 35% occurring once. Sequenced: blood. The origin of this receptor is a woman of 80 years or more in good health.

The chain's CDR3 is CVSRLGQGNEKLFF. The CDR3 region has the DNA TGTGTCAGCAGACTAGGACAGGGAAATGAAAAACTGTTTTTT. The chain employs TRBV12-3 or TRBV12-4 and TRBJ1-4, with 8 bases lining up with TRBD1. This CDR3 is built from 14 residues.